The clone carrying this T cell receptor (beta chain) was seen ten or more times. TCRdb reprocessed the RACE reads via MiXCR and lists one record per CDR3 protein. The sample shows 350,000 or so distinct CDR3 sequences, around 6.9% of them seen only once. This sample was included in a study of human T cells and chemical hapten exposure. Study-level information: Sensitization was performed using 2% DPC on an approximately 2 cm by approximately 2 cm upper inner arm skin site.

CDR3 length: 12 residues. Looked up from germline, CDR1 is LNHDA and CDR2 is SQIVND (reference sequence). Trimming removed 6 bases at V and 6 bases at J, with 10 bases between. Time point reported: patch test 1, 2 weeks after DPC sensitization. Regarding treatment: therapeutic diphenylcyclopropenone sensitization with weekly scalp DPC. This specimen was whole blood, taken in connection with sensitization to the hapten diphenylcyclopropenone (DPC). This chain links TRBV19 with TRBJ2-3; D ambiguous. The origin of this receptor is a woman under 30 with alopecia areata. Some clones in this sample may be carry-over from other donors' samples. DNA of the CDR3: TGTGCCAGTAGGTTAGCCGGGGATACGCAGTATTTT. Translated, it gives CASRLAGDTQYF.